Reported below is one T cell receptor (beta chain). This sample stems from a study of regulatory T cells in long-lasting Graves disease. Described time point: newly diagnosed GD, antithyroid drugs for less than 3 months. Scientists built the TCR library using RNA that was extracted from PBMCs. Criteria from the American Thyroid Association guidelines were applied to diagnose Graves' disease. Recruitment took place at an endocrinology department in Xi'an, China. The authors built TCR beta libraries using iRepertoire HTBI primers and Arm-PCR of CDR3 regions. In the authors' methods: Throughout the samples, researchers identified about 56 TRBV and 12 to 15 TRBJ segments. Using its own MiXCR run on the multiplex PCR reads, TCRdb lists one record per CDR3 protein. The V and J calls come from TCRdb's annotation, not from the publication. The sample lists a few hundred thousand distinct CDR3 sequences, approximately 16% occurring once.

The TCR comes from a female donor with Graves disease. The sequencing used peripheral blood mononuclear cells (PBMCs), collected at new diagnosis, from a patient treated with antithyroid drugs.

CDR3 in amino acids: CASSPVVGQQETQYF. The CDR3 DNA reads TGCGCCAGCAGCCCAGTGGTTGGACAGCAAGAGACCCAGTACTTC. The rearrangement joins TRBV4-1 to TRBJ2-5; perhaps TRBD1 as D (6 bases). V gave up 4 bases and J gave up 2 bases, with 14 bases separating them. This CDR3 has 15 amino acids. Per germline, CDR1 MGHRA and CDR2 YSYEKL.